The next 27 T cell receptor beta chains were all read from a single sample in a study of blood T cell repertoires in COVID-19 (dated by TCRdb to 2018 to 2020). The library relied on the immunoSEQ multiplex PCR assay. TCRdb took over this immuneACCESS table, retaining in-frame rearrangements with V and J assigned. Such tables are incomplete; in checked studies, under half of the missing clones stem from an unresolved V gene, and the remainder is unexplained. This sample gives about 200,000 clones in total; 75% to 90% of them show up just once. Approximately 5.2% of the sample comes from the top ten. Sequencing was done on a sample of peripheral blood. These receptors were collected from a woman aged 65 to 85 with COVID-19, enrolled during active disease.

The sample holds one count of this clone. The rearrangement joins TRBV28 to TRBJ1-5, with D possibly TRBD1 on 5 matching bases. Germline lookup yields CDR1 MDHEN and CDR2 SYDVKM. The CDR3 covers 16 residues. With 6 bases removed from V and 3 bases from J, the gap between germline ends came to 18 bases. Written as DNA, the CDR3 is TGTGCCAGCAGAGCCCAGGGTCTCACTACCAATCAGCCCCAGCATTTT. As protein: CASRAQGLTTNQPQHF.

J is TRBJ2-2 and V is TRBV5-6; no definite D call. Trimming removed 2 bases from V and 6 bases from J, with 14 bases in between. Germline loops: CDR1 SGHDT, CDR2 YYEEEE. This CDR3 has 15 residues. The CDR3 nucleotides read TGTGCCAGCAGCTTTGGCGGATCGGTGGCCGGGGAGCTGTTTTTT. Translation: CASSFGGSVAGELFF.

The chain links TRBV30 to TRBJ2-6, with 12 bases that match TRBD1. J gave up 3 bases and V 8 bases, and 11 bases lay outside the gene matches. Per the germline V gene, CDR1 is GTSNPN and CDR2 is SVGIG (reference sequence). This CDR3 spans 17 amino acids. In DNA, the CDR3 is TGTGCCCATCACCGGGACAGGGGGCGAAGTGGGGCCAACGTCCTGACTTTC. Its translation is CAHHRDRGRSGANVLTF.

This clone was observed a handful of times. The V call is TRBV7-8, the J call TRBJ2-1; maybe TRBD2 (6 bases). The CDR3 runs 16 residues. Germline V gene lookup returns CDR1 SGHVS and CDR2 FQNEAQ. V lost 1 base, J lost 3 bases, and 13 bases lay in between. The CDR3 nucleotides are TGTGCCAGCAGCTTAGGCGGGATCGGCAACTACAATGAGCAGTTCTTC. Its translation: CASSLGGIGNYNEQFF.

In its sample, this clone was seen a few times. This chain links TRBV2 with TRBJ2-3, with 11 bases that match TRBD2. This CDR3 has 14 residues. The trim removed 6 bases at V and 7 bases at J, leaving 6 bases unmatched. Germline CDR1 reads SNHLY; CDR2 reads FYNNEI. The CDR3 reads CASSELAGVYTQYF. In DNA form, the CDR3 reads TGTGCCAGCAGCGAACTAGCGGGAGTATATACGCAGTATTTT.

Only one count was recorded for this clone. J is TRBJ1-2 and V is TRBV19; 7 positions match TRBD1. Germline V lookup: CDR1 LNHDA, CDR2 SQIVND (reference sequence). The CDR3 is made up of 13 amino acids. V trimming: 10 bases; J trimming: 5 bases; junction bases outside the gene matches: 10. The CDR3 nucleotides read TGTGCCACCGACCAGGGGGAGGAATATGGCTACACCTTC. This sequence encodes CATDQGEEYGYTF.

The chain has TRBV25-1 and TRBJ1-4; D gene ambiguous. Looked up from germline, CDR1 is MGHDK and CDR2 is SYGVNS. Trimming took off 2 bases at V and 7 bases at J, with 11 bases between the two ends. This CDR3 contains 14 residues. CDR3 coding DNA: TGTGCCAGCAGTGAAGCGTCTGGGAGTGAAAAACTGTTTTTT. Its translation: CASSEASGSEKLFF.

The chain uses TRBV19 and TRBJ1-5, with D unresolved. The ends were cut back, 2 bases at V and 2 bases at J, with 10 bases in the middle. The CDR3 covers 15 residues. Germline V gene data show CDR1 as LNHDA and CDR2 as SQIVND (reference sequence). CDR3 sequence: CASSITASRNQPQHF. The DNA of the CDR3 is TGTGCCAGTAGTATAACAGCCTCTCGCAATCAGCCCCAGCATTTT.

This chain links TRBV30 with TRBJ2-3; D remains ambiguous. Germline values: CDR1 GTSNPN, CDR2 SVGIG (reference sequence). V was cut by 2 bases and J by 0 bases, with 9 bases left in between. This CDR3 has 14 amino acids. The CDR3 sequence: CAWSISYSTDTQYF. DNA of the CDR3: TGTGCCTGGAGTATCAGTTACAGCACAGATACGCAGTATTTT.

The rearrangement joins TRBV7-9 to TRBJ2-7, with 9 positions matching TRBD2. V was clipped by 1 base and J by 7 bases; unmatched bases: 8. Germline CDR1 reads SEHNR; CDR2 reads FQNEAQ (reference sequence). The CDR3 has 15 residues. The CDR3, as DNA: TGTGCCAGCAGCTTAGAGGGCGGGAGGGCCCGAGAGCAGTACTTC. It codes for CASSLEGGRAREQYF.

V usage is TRBV5-4 and J usage is TRBJ1-1; TRBD1 matches at 9 bases. CDR3 length equals 15 residues. The trim removed 4 bases at V and 0 bases at J, leaving 4 bases unmatched. CDR1 and CDR2 from the germline V gene are SGHNT and YYREEE (reference sequence). The DNA of the CDR3 is TGTGCCAGCAGCCCAGGACAGGGGTTGAACACTGAAGCTTTCTTT. It encodes CASSPGQGLNTEAFF.

This clone was counted between two and nine times. This chain uses TRBV29-1 with TRBJ2-1; TRBD2 agrees at 7 bases. J was trimmed by 7 bases and V by 4 bases; bases with no gene match: 4. The CDR3 runs 12 residues. Germline loops: CDR1 SQVTM, CDR2 ANQGSEA. Here the CDR3 reads CSVVPRGNEQFF. CDR3 DNA sequence: TGCAGCGTTGTCCCGCGGGGGAATGAGCAGTTCTTC.

V is TRBV6-6 and J is TRBJ2-1, with a possible D match to TRBD2 (5 bases). CDR1 and CDR2 from the germline V gene are MNHNY and SVGAGI (reference sequence). The germline V and J ends were trimmed by 6 bases and 7 bases, with 16 bases remaining between them. The CDR3 extends over 14 amino acids. CDR3 sequence reads: CASRRQVRGNEQFF. CDR3 nucleotide sequence: TGTGCCAGCAGGCGACAAGTCAGAGGGAATGAGCAGTTCTTC.

The chain has TRBV20-1 and TRBJ2-7, with D perhaps TRBD1 (5 bases). This CDR3 region has 17 residues. Germline V gene sequence: CDR1 DFQATT, CDR2 SNEGSKA (reference sequence). Trimming took off 7 bases at V and 1 base at J, with 26 bases between the two ends. Here the CDR3 reads CSVSPTIRQSRSYEQYF. The CDR3 nucleotides read TGCAGTGTTAGTCCGACCATTCGACAGTCTCGATCCTACGAGCAGTACTTC.

This clone was seen a single time. The conserved closing phenylalanine or tryptophan is absent in this CDR3, likely reflecting a read error. No DNA is shown, since the ends of the CDR3 on it are uncertain; the CDR3 is the one TCRdb lists. The rearrangement uses TRBV5-6 and TRBJ1-2; the table's D gene call, TRBD1, was not cross checked with the DNA. The CDR3 is made up of 13 amino acids, end residues included. Germline-derived CDR1 and CDR2 are SGHDT and YYEEEE. CDR3 sequence reads: CASSLGAGTGAEV.

The chain recombines TRBV28 with TRBJ1-1; D is possibly TRBD1 (6 bases). The ends were cut back, 3 bases at V and 8 bases at J, with 13 bases in the middle. CDR1 is MDHEN, CDR2 SYDVKM, per germline. There are 13 residues in the CDR3. The CDR3 loop is CASSFLNREEAFF. The CDR3 region has the DNA TGTGCCAGCAGTTTTTTGAACAGGGAAGAAGCTTTCTTT.

The chain couples TRBV21-1 to TRBJ1-2. TRBV21-1 is shown as a pseudogene. The CDR3 spans 13 residues. CDR3 nucleotide sequence: TGTGCCAGCAGAGAGGGCCCTCCTGGGGGCTACACCTTC. Amino acids: CASREGPPGGYTF.

This chain joins TRBV5-8 and TRBJ1-4, with D hard to call. The CDR3 loop spans 14 amino acids. The V end was cut by 2 bases, the J end by 7 bases, with 12 bases between. CDR1 SGHTS and CDR2 YDEGEE come from the germline V gene. The chain's CDR3 is CASSFSGGAEKLFF. DNA for the CDR3: TGTGCCAGCAGCTTCAGCGGTGGAGCTGAAAAACTGTTTTTT.

V and J are TRBV27 and TRBJ2-7, with a tentative D call TRBD2 (6 bases). This CDR3 is 14 amino acids long. The V end was cut by 3 bases, the J end by 4 bases, with 13 bases between. The germline gives CDR1 MNHEY, CDR2 SMNVEV (reference sequence). The CDR3 DNA follows: TGTGCCAGCAGTTTGCTCGGGGGTAGTTACGAGCAGTACTTC. This translates into CASSLLGGSYEQYF.

The chain joins TRBV1 to TRBJ1-5; the table assigns TRBD1, which was not confirmed against the DNA. TRBV1 is termed a pseudogene. The CDR3 has 17 residues. CDR3 protein: CTSSHLTDRYSNQPQHF. For the CDR3, the DNA is TGCACCAGCAGCCACCTAACGGACAGATATAGCAATCAGCCCCAGCATTTT.

This clone was seen a handful of times. The rearrangement joins TRBV2 to TRBJ2-7, with TRBD2 matching 7 bases. Germline-derived CDR1 and CDR2 are SNHLY and FYNNEI. The CDR3 has 13 residues. Trimming took 6 bases from V and 0 from J; bases not matched to a gene: 2. The CDR3 here is CASSASGSYEQYF. The CDR3 region has the DNA TGTGCCAGCAGCGCTAGCGGCTCCTACGAGCAGTACTTC.

This chain links TRBV9 with TRBJ2-2, with D possibly TRBD2 on 5 matching bases. V lost 5 bases and J lost 5, with 13 bases in between. The CDR3 is 14 amino acids. Germline CDR1 is SGDLS and CDR2 is YYNGEE. CDR3 sequence (DNA): TGTGCCAGCAGTGCTGTACTAGGAACCGGGGAGCTGTTTTTT. It codes for CASSAVLGTGELFF.

The chain has TRBV27 and TRBJ2-7, with TRBD1 matching 7 bases. From germline, CDR1 is MNHEY and CDR2 SMNVEV (reference sequence). CDR3 length: 14 residues. V was clipped by 5 bases and J by 0 bases; unmatched bases: 4. The CDR3 here is CASSTRTGSYEQYF. DNA of the CDR3: TGTGCCAGCAGTACTAGGACAGGCTCCTACGAGCAGTACTTC.

The V call is TRBV6-6, the J call TRBJ1-2, with a weak D call TRBD1 (5 bases). V was shortened by 0 bases and J by 0 bases, with 5 bases between the two germline ends. The CDR3 contains 14 residues. Germline CDR1 is MNHNY and CDR2 is SVGAGI (reference sequence). Written as DNA, the CDR3 is TGTGCCAGCAGTTACTCGACAGCTAACTATGGCTACACCTTC. This sequence encodes CASSYSTANYGYTF.

The chain carries TRBV15 and TRBJ1-1, with D tentatively TRBD1 (6 bases). Germline lookup yields CDR1 LNHNV and CDR2 YYDKDF (reference sequence). The CDR3 spans 13 residues. The V and J ends lost 4 bases and 4 bases respectively, with 10 bases between them. CDR3 bases: TGTGCCACCAGCACGGGAGGGGGCACTGAAGCTTTCTTT. Amino acid sequence: CATSTGGGTEAFF.

The V call is TRBV7-2, the J call TRBJ2-7; D may be TRBD2 (6 bases). V dropped 5 bases and J dropped 2 bases, with 19 bases sitting between them. CDR1 is SGHTA and CDR2 is FQGNSA in the germline V gene. The CDR3 is made up of 16 amino acids. The CDR3 sequence is CASSPRPGLYTYEQYF. The CDR3 coding sequence is TGTGCCAGCAGCCCACGACCGGGACTGTACACCTACGAGCAGTACTTC.

The V call is TRBV5-1, the J call TRBJ1-2; perhaps TRBD1 as D (6 bases). The V end lost 3 bases, the J end lost 5 bases, and 11 bases lay between the germline ends. The germline V gene encodes CDR1 SGHRS and CDR2 YFSETQ. This CDR3 contains 13 residues. The DNA of the CDR3 is TGCGCCAGCAGCTACTGGACAGTTTATGGCTACACCTTC. Protein sequence: CASSYWTVYGYTF.